This T cell receptor (beta chain) was documented in a study of cytomegalovirus exposure and HLA in healthy donors (dated by TCRdb to between 2016 and 2019). Regarding the complete study: An earlier analysis of approximately 600 of the donors reported 250 to 300 Gb of sequence data and roughly 100 million unique TCR beta sequences from about 180 million T cells. Approximately 310 gigabases of sequencing data and some 85 million unique TCR sequences were included in an early release covering roughly 700 HLA-typed donors. Of the 350 to 400 genotyped donors, approximately 83% fell in the genetic ancestry cluster associated with self-reported Caucasian donors. The aim of the study was to test whether cataloging public T cell receptors could identify signatures of past pathogen exposure. The study profiled the T cell repertoires of fewer than 850 subjects by immunosequencing and related them to cytomegalovirus serostatus. In addition to the first cohort of 666 subjects, a separate validation cohort of 120 different subjects was used. High-throughput TCR immunosequencing, statistical association of individual TCRs with disease status, and machine learning were combined to predict cytomegalovirus infection status. To study patterns of TCR occurrence, a later analysis re-analyzed previously published TCR beta repertoires from 550 to 800 donors and added high-resolution HLA genotyping. In the later analysis, no new phenotypic data were used to find candidate immune exposures; instead, reliance was placed on TCR beta sequences and their occurrence across donors. An earlier analysis of nearly 600 of the donors applied high-throughput TCR beta sequencing to assess whether each TCR beta V gene segment acted as functional or pseudogenic. Donor age, sex, ethnicity and CMV serostatus were collected together with the repertoire data. A later genetic analysis used genome-wide SNP genotypes for about 60% of the 666 donors, treating that subset as a discovery cohort. Every discovery cohort repertoire had been produced on one sequencing platform. Both class I and class II loci were covered by HLA typing, at four-digit resolution. The number of typed donors differed by locus: about 620-640 for A, B, C, DRB1 and DQB1; 522 for DQA1; some 610 for DPA1; and some 470 for DPB1. A few DR-DQ haplotypes were treated as single units for association and clustering because of strong linkage in the cohort. Among around 400 genotyped donors of the cohort, an average of around 240,000 unique TCR beta nucleotide sequences were sequenced per donor, roughly 18% of them non-productive.

From cysteine to phenylalanine, the CDR3 is 13 amino acids long. The read is trimmed to its CDR3 DNA, 39 bases read in frame from base 1. V is pruned by 8 bases and J by 4 bases, leaving 6 bases of the junction without a gene match. Reading the germline V gene gives CDR1 MNHNS and CDR2 SASEGT. The research as a whole found: A later genetic analysis associated a missense DCLRE1C variant with V-gene and J-gene trimming of TCR beta chains, and an independent cohort replicated the association. A further reported finding was that TCR beta sequences accurately predicted the HLA-A and HLA-B alleles for most subjects in the first cohort. An earlier analysis of 587 of the donors showed that most TCR beta V segments appeared in productive rearrangements either about 87% or about 30% of the time, which broadly matched IMGT annotations. A total of around 150 TCR beta chains were listed by the study as associated with cytomegalovirus. In a later analysis, around 15,000 TCR beta sequences were associated with specific HLA alleles at a false discovery rate of 0.05. In vitro tests confirmed that a few of the cytomegalovirus-associated TCR beta chains recognize cytomegalovirus antigens. Some IMGT-functional V segments, including TRBV6-2 and TRBV6-3, could not be distinguished by the 87-base-pair reads and were therefore excluded. When HLA alleles, especially DR and DQ, strongly co-occurred, attributing TCR associations to individual alleles was difficult. In a later genetic analysis, fewer N-insertions in productive TCRs were reported among donors in an Asian-associated ancestry cluster than the approximately 710-donor mean. In a later analysis, several top co-occurrence clusters were reported to appear linked to parvovirus B19, influenza, CMV and Epstein-Barr virus. This cohort had only TCR beta chains sequenced, and the lack of alpha or paired-chain data limited which features could be detected. In a later analysis, most CMV-associated TCR beta chains were found to appear HLA-restricted, with HLA associations seemingly driven largely by CMV exposure. A cluster of highly shared sequence variants was judged likely to represent a technical artifact of the sequencing pipeline. Correlated functional status among segregating V segments might be attributable to linkage disequilibrium, but an unknown experimental factor could not be ruled out. Because HLA typing was unavailable for some donors at each locus, only the typed subset was used in association tests. For the cohort, immune exposure information was limited to CMV serostatus. In both the original and validation cohorts, the classifier was reported to diagnose cytomegalovirus status with high specificity and sensitivity. Across donors, most TCR sequences were observed very rarely, whereas some public TCRs were present in many individuals. According to the authors, the approach could potentially be generalized to other disease states and immunological phenotypes. A later analysis found that TCR association rates varied across HLA loci, with DRB1 alleles showing the most associated TCRs and HLA-C alleles the fewest. Seventeen rarely observed V segments, including chromosome 9 orphons, were excluded from the earlier analysis of several hundred of the donors because counts were too low. Presence/absence analyses assumed roughly uniform sequencing depth across donors, an assumption that may not hold. Compared with equally common non-associated chains, HLA-associated TCR beta chains in a later analysis were more clonally expanded and had lower generation probabilities.

Library method: the immunoSEQ multiplex PCR assay. A mixture of 60 forward primers for TCR Vbeta segments and 13 reverse primers for TCR Jbeta segments was used in the multiplex PCR. The CDR3 region of rearranged TCR beta genes was amplified from genomic DNA by a multiplex PCR assay. On the Illumina HiSeq System, the amplified TCR beta libraries were sequenced as 87-base-pair reads. In the source study's methods: A later analysis counted tens of millions of unique TCR beta chains across the 550 to 750 repertoires, and 10 million to 12 million of these chains were shared by at least two donors. A nearest-neighbor algorithm error-corrected the raw reads and collapsed the reads into unique sequences, merging closely related sequences to remove PCR and sequencing errors. Alignment of CDR3 sequences to IMGT reference sequences was used to assign V, D and J gene segments. For a sequence to be retained, at least a six-nucleotide match to both a V gene segment and a J gene segment was required. A rearrangement was called productive if the CDR3 had no stop codons and remained in frame with V and J, and every other rearrangement was called non-productive. Following IMGT convention, CDR3 was defined as the stretch from the second conserved V-encoded cysteine to the conserved J-encoded phenylalanine. Sequences without an unambiguous match to a single V gene segment were excluded from the earlier analysis of about 640 of the donors. In an earlier analysis of more than 500 of the donors, a V segment was called functional when productive rearrangements were above 56.7%, and segregating when the standard deviation between donors exceeded 5%. To diagnose cytomegalovirus status from the catalog of TCR beta chain sequences, a statistical classification framework was built. V and J gene assignment, in a later analysis, came from comparing TCR nucleotide sequences with IMGT/GENE-DB human TR gene sequences. The TCRdist pipeline was used in a later analysis to assign CDR3 sequences and most-parsimonious VDJ recombination scenarios. In a later analysis, each TCR beta chain was defined by its CDR3 amino acid sequence together with its V-gene family, and reads without a unique V-gene family were excluded. In a later analysis, several hundred highly shared, low-generation-probability nucleotide sequences were removed to address suspected cross-contamination and a sequencing artifact. In a later analysis, a clonal expansion index was calculated for each public chain from normalized within-repertoire ranks of inferred template counts. In a later analysis, generation probabilities were computed with a VDJ recombination model fitted to out-of-frame rearrangements, and the resulting probabilities were checked against IGoR. In a later analysis, TCR-TCR, TCR-HLA and TCR-CMV co-occurrence was scored with hypergeometric tests, and a repertoire-size bias correction was applied to TCR pairs. To estimate false discovery rates, a later analysis permuted the HLA or CMV assignments 20 times. In a later analysis, co-occurring TCRs were grouped with DBSCAN, and TCRdist sequence similarity was added when clustering was performed within HLA-allele-positive subsets. Co-occurrence clustering excluded repertoires with fewer than 30,000 or more than 120,000 public chains, plus five with anomalous nucleotide sharing. TCRdb's version of the immuneACCESS table is confined to in-frame rearrangements and falls short of the full clone set. An unresolved V gene accounts for under half of the shortfall where checked; the remainder is of unknown origin. The V and J calls and clone size were taken over from that table, and D and trimming were inferred from the DNA. For this sample the table gives 55,000 to 65,000 clones, of which approximately 80% were detected only once. In total, the top ten clones hold approximately 3% of the sample.

The cohort was made up of 500 to 850 healthy bone marrow donors. All cohort members were sampled while nominally healthy, although unrecorded immune exposures were likely present. The donor was CMV seronegative and belonged to the group of several hundred seronegative cohort members. A peripheral blood sample was collected from each donor, and TCR beta sequencing was performed on peripheral blood mononuclear cells. Genomic DNA extraction from the blood cell samples was performed with the Qiagen DNeasy Blood Extraction Kit. In regard to this clone: The antigen this receptor binds is unknown. The sample holds no much larger clone one base away, and base qualities are not on file.

This sequence uses TRBV6-1 and TRBJ2-5; the junction holds 8 bases that match TRBD2. The receptor's source is a woman aged 25-40 years in good health and CMV-seronegative. Input material: PBMCs. The CDR3 protein: CASLLAVRETQYF. The DNA is as follows: TGTGCCAGCTTACTAGCGGTGAGAGAGACCCAGTACTTC.